This T cell receptor beta chain was identified during a study of blood T cell repertoires in COVID-19. The authors' processing: For nucleated cells, counts were estimated from reference gene primer amplification. Clones were sequenced by immunoSEQ multiplex PCR, and TCRdb holds only the in-frame ones, with some missing. Clone size and the V and J calls come from that table; the DNA yielded D and trimming. The table records more than 150,000 clones, about 90% of them present only once. The CDR3 consists of 13 residues. Unmatched junction bases numbered 3, after V lost 6 bases and J lost 5 bases. Germline lookup yields CDR1 LGHNA and CDR2 YSLEER.

The sequence was obtained from a man in his forties with active or convalescent COVID-19. This sequence joins TRBV4-3 and TRBJ1-1; 10 bases align to TRBD1. Sequences were obtained from peripheral blood. The chain's CDR3 is CASRDRGRTEAFF. CDR3 sequence (DNA): TGCGCCAGCAGAGACAGGGGGCGAACTGAAGCTTTCTTT.